This entry concerns a single T cell receptor (beta chain). As yet, its antigen is unknown. Using immunoSEQ multiplex PCR, the repertoire was profiled, and TCRdb retains in-frame clones only, with some absent. In the table there are some 15,000 clones, approximately 82% of which are singletons. The data stem from a study of graft-versus-host responses after intestinal transplantation. Across the whole study: Among the recipients, transplants were multivisceral, liver-intestinal, or isolated intestinal. Induction with anti-thymocyte globulin, then tacrolimus and steroids for three to four years, was given to all recipients.

General observations from the study: GvH clones surfaced in recipient marrow, some emerging earlier in ileum or blood.

Intraepithelial and lamina propria lymphocytes were released after the graft tissue was processed. The CDR3 runs 13 residues. The germline V and J ends were trimmed by 5 bases and 1 base, with 8 bases remaining between them. Germline-derived CDR1 and CDR2 are MDHEN and SYDVKM. The chain couples TRBV28 to TRBJ1-1, with TRBD1 as a possible D gene (5 bases). The sequence came from a human patient who received an intestinal transplant, so some T cells may come from the graft donor. Sequencing used ileum tissue, obtained 17 days after transplant. CDR3 sequence: CASSARENTEAFF. The CDR3 DNA reads TGTGCCAGCAGTGCCAGGGAGAACACTGAAGCTTTCTTT.